These 27 T cell receptor beta chains were sequenced from one sample in a study of blood T cell repertoires in COVID-19. Assay: immunoSEQ multiplex PCR; the TCRdb copy retains only in-frame clones and omits some. Found here are 200,000 or so clones, 70% to 85% of them singletons; the top ten hold 6% to 8%. Sequences were obtained from peripheral blood. The receptors were gathered from a human donor with acute or convalescent COVID-19. The donor label of this sample is uncertain.

The chain joins TRBV5-4 to TRBJ2-2, with a weak D call TRBD1 (6 bases). CDR1 SGHNT and CDR2 YYREEE come from the germline V gene (reference sequence). The CDR3 is made up of 13 amino acids. Trimming took off 2 bases at V and 5 bases at J, with 7 bases between the two ends. The CDR3 nucleotides read TGTGCCAGCAGCTTCGGACAGACCGGGGAGCTGTTTTTT. This encodes CASSFGQTGELFF. The entire variable domain, with the rest obtained from reference TRBV5-4 and TRBJ2-2, is as follows: ETGVTQSPTHLIKTRGQQVTLRCSSQSGHNTVSWYQQALGQGPQFIFQYYREEENGRGNFPPRFSGLQFPNYSSELNVNALELDDSALYLCASSFGQTGELFFGEGSRLTVL.

The chain links TRBV2 to TRBJ1-2; 8 positions agree with TRBD1. V shed 5 bases and J 8 bases; nucleotides not matched to a gene: 7. This CDR3 region has 13 residues. Germline values: CDR1 SNHLY, CDR2 FYNNEI. CDR3 bases: TGTGCCAGCAGTCCGGACAGGGTCGGCGGCTACACCTTC. This codes for CASSPDRVGGYTF.

This clone was counted a few times. The V gene is TRBV3-1 (or the pseudogene TRBV3-2), the J gene TRBJ2-7; TRBD2 might be the D (6 bases). The CDR3 contains 14 residues. CDR1 and CDR2 (germline): LGHDT, YNNKEL (reference sequence). V shed 2 bases and J shed 5 bases, with 13 bases lying between them. CDR3 in amino acids: CASSQRESGNEQYF. The DNA for the CDR3 is TGTGCCAGCAGCCAACGGGAGTCAGGAAACGAGCAGTACTTC.

This rearrangement joins TRBV19 to TRBJ2-3; D is unresolved. Germline CDR1 is LNHDA and CDR2 is SQIVND (reference sequence). V was trimmed by 3 bases and J by 2 bases, leaving 15 bases between them. The CDR3 totals 16 residues. For the CDR3, the DNA is TGTGCCAGTAGTATCGGCGGCCCCAGTTCCACAGATACGCAGTATTTT. It codes for CASSIGGPSSTDTQYF.

The V and J genes are TRBV6-5 and TRBJ1-1; a weak D match, TRBD1 (5 bases). From germline, CDR1 is MNHEY and CDR2 SVGAGI. V lost 0 bases to trimming and J lost 5 bases, with 13 bases between them. This CDR3 comprises 15 residues. This CDR3 reads CASSYSGRTRTEAFF. CDR3 sequence (DNA): TGTGCCAGCAGTTACTCGGGGCGGACGAGAACTGAAGCTTTCTTT.

CDR3 sequence reads: CASSSGDWGRDTQYF. In nucleotides, the CDR3 is TGTGCCAGCAGCTCGGGGGACTGGGGGAGGGATACGCAGTATTTT. The chain combines TRBV7-2 with TRBJ2-3; the D gene is possibly TRBD2 (6 bases). Trimming removed 4 bases from V and 6 bases from J, with 17 bases in between. The CDR3 length is 15 residues. The germline CDR1 and CDR2 sequences are SGHTA and FQGNSA.

The rearrangement joins TRBV5-1 to TRBJ1-4; no clear D gene. This CDR3 spans 14 amino acids. Looked up from germline, CDR1 is SGHRS and CDR2 is YFSETQ. The V gene lost 2 bases and the J gene lost 3 bases, with 8 bases spanning the gap. CDR3 loop: CASSLEGSNEKLFF. For the CDR3, the DNA is TGCGCCAGCAGCTTAGAGGGATCTAATGAAAAACTGTTTTTT.

V and J are TRBV7-9 and TRBJ1-4; no clear D. V lost 1 base, J lost 10 bases, and 4 bases lay in between. This CDR3 has 11 residues. In germline, CDR1 is SEHNR, CDR2 FQNEAQ (reference sequence). CDR3 DNA: TGTGCCAGCAGCTTAGGGGCAAAACTGTTTTTT. It codes for CASSLGAKLFF.

The V and J genes are TRBV19 and TRBJ1-5; TRBD1 agrees at 9 bases. The CDR3 covers 16 residues. Trimming removed 4 bases from V and 7 bases from J; junction bases left unmatched: 11. The germline gives CDR1 LNHDA, CDR2 SQIVND (reference sequence). The CDR3 loop reads CASSKTRDRDGQPQHF. DNA for the CDR3: TGTGCCAGTAGTAAGACCCGGGACAGGGATGGCCAGCCCCAGCATTTT.

As regards this clone: In the same sample, other DNA sequences code for this CDR3. J is TRBJ1-5 and V is TRBV4-1; TRBD1 aligns across 12 bases. Per the germline V gene, CDR1 is MGHRA and CDR2 is YSYEKL. Losses at the gene ends were 3 bases for V and 4 bases for J; bases not matched to a gene: 4. The CDR3 covers 16 residues. The CDR3: CASSQGTGGSNQPQHF. The CDR3 DNA reads as TGCGCCAGCAGCCAGGGGACAGGGGGCTCTAATCAGCCCCAGCATTTT.

This clone came up a few times. The chain couples TRBV9 to TRBJ1-5, with D possibly TRBD1 on 6 matching bases. The CDR3 consists of 14 residues. From germline, CDR1 is SGDLS and CDR2 YYNGEE. Trimming removed 4 bases at V and 4 bases at J, with 12 bases between. The CDR3 sequence is CASSPGTPNQPQHF. The DNA for the CDR3 is TGTGCCAGCAGCCCTGGGACACCGAATCAGCCCCAGCATTTT.

The rearrangement links TRBV15 to TRBJ2-7; D is perhaps TRBD2 (6 bases). CDR1 and CDR2 from the germline V gene are LNHNV and YYDKDF (reference sequence). The V end was cut by 4 bases, the J end by 4 bases, with 14 bases between. The length of the CDR3 is 14 residues. CDR3 protein: CATSKPSDMYEQYF. Here the CDR3 DNA reads TGTGCCACCAGCAAGCCTAGCGATATGTACGAGCAGTACTTC.

Regarding this clone: This CDR3 is also generated by other DNA sequences in the sample. The chain couples TRBV20-1 to TRBJ1-2; possible D gene TRBD1, 5 bases. The CDR3 covers 11 residues. The V and J ends lost 2 bases and 8 bases respectively, with 9 bases between them. Germline CDR1 DFQATT, CDR2 SNEGSKA (reference sequence). CDR3 in DNA: TGCAGTGCTAGACAGGGACTGGGCTACACCTTC. It specifies CSARQGLGYTF.

This clone appeared once. The gene calls are TRBV5-1 and TRBJ2-6; D call uncertain. Germline values: CDR1 SGHRS, CDR2 YFSETQ. V was cut by 2 bases and J by 12 bases, with 15 bases left in between. The CDR3 runs to 14 residues. CDR3 nucleotides: TGCGCCAGCAGCTTTGGCGGAATCCTATCCGTCCTGACTTTC. Translation: CASSFGGILSVLTF.

This clone was counted between two and nine times. V usage is TRBV6-6 and J usage is TRBJ2-7, with 8 positions matching TRBD2. There are 14 residues in the CDR3. The ends lost 5 bases at V and 1 base at J; junction bases unmatched: 4. CDR1 and CDR2 (germline): MNHNY, SVGAGI (reference sequence). The CDR3 loop reads CASSQTSVSYEQYF. DNA of the CDR3: TGTGCCAGCAGTCAGACTAGCGTATCCTACGAGCAGTACTTC.

This chain's CDR3 is CASSYARQGPGELFF. The CDR3 nucleotides are TGTGCCAGCAGTTACGCTCGACAGGGGCCCGGGGAGCTGTTTTTT. The chain is built from TRBV6-5 and TRBJ2-2, with TRBD1 matching over 8 bases. This CDR3 has 15 residues. Germline CDR1 reads MNHEY; CDR2 reads SVGAGI. V shed 2 bases and J 6 bases; nucleotides not matched to a gene: 5.

The CDR3 bases are TGTGCCAGCATGCTAGCACTGAACACCGGGGAGCTGTTTTTT. Translated: CASMLALNTGELFF. The chain is built from TRBV19 and TRBJ2-2; perhaps TRBD2 as D (5 bases). This CDR3 is 14 amino acids long. From germline, CDR1 is LNHDA and CDR2 SQIVND (reference sequence). Trimming took off 9 bases at V and 1 base at J, with 12 bases between the two ends.

This clone has just one count. The genes are TRBV20-1 and TRBJ1-2, with D uncertain. Germline-derived CDR1 and CDR2 are DFQATT and SNEGSKA (reference sequence). The CDR3 length is 11 residues. V lost 1 base, J lost 8 bases, and 8 bases lay in between. DNA of the CDR3: TGCAGTGCTAGAGTAGCTCCGGGCTACACCTTC. It translates to CSARVAPGYTF.

This clone was detected once. The V gene is TRBV20-1, the J gene TRBJ2-1; 8 bases match TRBD1. This CDR3 is built from 11 residues. The V gene's germline CDR1 is DFQATT and CDR2 SNEGSKA (reference sequence). Trimming removed 6 bases from V and 9 bases from J; junction bases left unmatched: 4. For the CDR3, the DNA is TGCAGTGCGCGACAGGGGCCTGAGCAGTTCTTC. It codes for CSARQGPEQFF.

The chain combines TRBV24-1 with TRBJ2-2; perhaps TRBD2 as D (6 bases). From germline, CDR1 is KGHDR and CDR2 SFDVKD. The CDR3 sequence is 16 residues long. Deletions cut 2 bases from V and 3 bases from J, with 12 bases between. The CDR3 here is CATSDSGLPDTGELFF. CDR3 nucleotides: TGTGCCACCAGTGATTCGGGACTTCCAGACACCGGGGAGCTGTTTTTT.

This clone has more than one count but fewer than ten. The chain is built from TRBV18 and TRBJ2-3; the match to TRBD2 covers 14 bases. Germline-derived CDR1 and CDR2 are KGHSH and LQKENI. Trimming cost V 2 bases and J 4 bases; bases outside gene matches: 11. CDR3 size: 19 residues. The CDR3 DNA reads TGTGCCAGCTCACCAAAGGGACAGACTAGCGGGAGGGCCTCAGATACGCAGTATTTT. Translation: CASSPKGQTSGRASDTQYF.

This clone was recorded once. The V and J genes are TRBV27 and TRBJ1-1; maybe TRBD1 (5 bases). Trimming stripped 4 bases from V and 3 bases from J, with 15 bases between. Germline CDR1 and CDR2: MNHEY and SMNVEV (reference sequence). The CDR3 extends over 15 amino acids. DNA for the CDR3: TGTGCCAGCAGTTCACCGGGGGTTGGGGACACTGAAGCTTTCTTT. Amino acid sequence: CASSSPGVGDTEAFF.

The rearrangement links TRBV7-9 to TRBJ1-5; 9 nucleotides align to TRBD1. Unmatched junction bases numbered 2, after V lost 4 bases and J lost 4 bases. The CDR3 sequence is 14 residues long. From germline, CDR1 is SEHNR and CDR2 FQNEAQ (reference sequence). CDR3 protein: CASSSDRGNQPQHF. The CDR3 DNA is TGTGCCAGCAGCTCCGACAGGGGGAATCAGCCCCAGCATTTT.

The J gene is TRBJ1-1, the V gene TRBV7-9, with D uncertain. Germline V lookup: CDR1 SEHNR, CDR2 FQNEAQ (reference sequence). This CDR3 is 14 amino acids long. Trimming pared 3 bases from V and 0 bases from J, leaving 8 bases between. The chain's CDR3 is CASSFSLMNTEAFF. CDR3 nucleotide sequence: TGTGCCAGCAGCTTCAGTTTAATGAACACTGAAGCTTTCTTT. Filled out from reference TRBV7-9 and TRBJ1-1, the complete variable domain reads DTGVSQNPRHKITKRGQNVTFRCDPISEHNRLYWYRQTLGQGPEFLTYFQNEAQLEKSRLLSDRFSAERPKGSFSTLEIQRTEQGDSAMYLCASSFSLMNTEAFFGQGTRLTVV.

The V gene is TRBV18, the J gene TRBJ1-4, with D hard to call. Germline CDR1 and CDR2: KGHSH and LQKENI. The V end lost 2 bases, the J end lost 2 bases, and 6 bases lay between the germline ends. The CDR3 consists of 14 residues. For the CDR3, the DNA is TGTGCCAGCTCACCATTGGCTACTAATGAAAAACTGTTTTTT. Protein sequence: CASSPLATNEKLFF.

V usage is TRBV7-8 and J usage is TRBJ2-7; 7 bases agree with TRBD2. The CDR3 consists of 14 residues. J gave up 4 bases and V 3 bases, and 6 bases lay outside the gene matches. Germline V gives CDR1 SGHVS, CDR2 FQNEAQ. The CDR3 DNA is TGTGCCAGCAGCTTCTTGCGGGAGAGGTACGAGCAGTACTTC. It specifies CASSFLRERYEQYF.

This sequence joins TRBV7-2 and TRBJ2-3; 12 bases are a match to TRBD2. This CDR3 spans 16 amino acids. CDR1 is SGHTA, CDR2 FQGNSA, per germline. V shed 5 bases and J 6 bases; nucleotides not matched to a gene: 9. The CDR3: CASSGTSGFFRDTQYF. CDR3 bases: TGTGCCAGCAGCGGGACTAGCGGGTTTTTTAGGGATACGCAGTATTTT.